What follows describes a single TCR beta chain. No antigen is known for it. The input lacks base qualities; no much larger clone sits a single base away. This specimen comes from a study of vaccination and CD4 T cells after COVID-19 (dated by TCRdb to between 2022 and 2023). With regard to the full study: The convalescent cohort included six males and four females, with two Hispanic individuals, seven Caucasians, two Asians and one multiracial person. Control cultures received a CEFX viral epitope pool as the positive control, an HIV-1 Nef peptide pool as the negative control, or no peptide. The time from the second vaccine dose to post-vaccine blood sampling had a median of 72 days and ranged from roughly 13 to 241 days. In 9 to 11 COVID-19 convalescent patients and 4 infection-naive healthy vaccine recipients, researchers compared the spike-specific CD4+ TCR repertoire from before mRNA vaccination with the repertoire from after. Participants received two doses of either the Pfizer-BioNTech BNT162b2 vaccine (n=8) or the Moderna mRNA-1273 vaccine (n=2). Post-COVID blood samples from convalescent patients were collected a median of approximately 100 days after diagnosis, with a range of 35 to 161 days. The cultures were stimulated with overlapping spike peptide pools from SARS-CoV-2 and from the common cold coronaviruses HCoV-NL63, HCoV-OC43 and HCoV-229E. An earlier paper using these donors assessed, at the TCR clonotype level, memory CD4+ T cell crossreactivity between SARS-CoV-2 and common cold coronavirus spike proteins. On the study overall, not on this receptor specifically: Of the vaccine-specific clones found in convalescent patients, nearly all (304 of 307) were mono-reactive for SARS-CoV-2 spike instead of being cross-reactive with common cold coronaviruses. In convalescent patients, a median 86.3% of post-vaccine SARS-CoV-2-reactive clones were detected only after vaccination, suggesting vaccine-specific priming. Although the median number of SARS-CoV-2-reactive clonotypes went up from some 23 after infection to 35 to 40 after vaccination, the increase was not significant. The study included relatively few convalescent patients and did not analyze early timepoints after natural infection.

From its cysteine to its phenylalanine, the CDR3 spans 17 amino acids. The DNA shown is the 51-base CDR3, in frame from base 1. The germline V gene (reference sequence) sets CDR1 to DFQATT and CDR2 to SNEGSKA. The junction shows trimming of 1 base on V and 1 base on J, plus 17 bases between the germline ends. The treatment or condition label for this specimen denotes: roughly ten-day PBMC culture with coronavirus spike peptide pools or control peptides (ViraFEST assay). CD4+ T cells from unexposed donors were collected before the COVID-19 pandemic (2011-2018). The ViraFEST assay was used in the study, in which antigen-specific T cells were expanded with peptide pools and expanded clonotypes were subsequently identified by TCR sequencing. PBMCs were cultured at around 2.2 million per well in IMDM supplemented with around 5.5% human AB serum and around 10 IU/ml IL-2, with approximately 10 ug/ml peptide pools added. Half of the culture medium was replaced with fresh IL-2-containing medium on days 3 and 7. Once the cells had been in culture for around ten days, the EasySep CD4+ T cell isolation kit was used to isolate CD4+ T cells by negative selection. As far as cell numbers permitted, CD4+ T cells from unexposed donors were tested for reactivity against SARS-CoV-2 S and N as well as four spike pools from common cold coronaviruses. Ficoll-Paque Plus gradient centrifugation was used to isolate PBMCs from whole blood, and the isolated PBMCs were then either used fresh or cryopreserved at -140C. Culture conditions were generally each tested in triplicate wells. Leukapheresis product for the unexposed donors was bought commercially.

Libraries were made using PCR. At the Johns Hopkins FTIC core, DNA from the cultured CD4+ T cells underwent TCR sequencing with the Oncomine TCR Beta short-read assay. The QIAamp micro DNA kit was used to extract genomic DNA from the cultured CD4+ T cells. Oncomine TCR Beta libraries made from cultured CD4+ T cells were pooled using unique dual indexes and sequenced on an Illumina iSeq 100. In the original analysis: Non-productive sequences were filtered out, and CDR3s that did not start with C, did not end with F or W, or were shorter than 7 amino acids were discarded. The MANAFEST web application identified antigen-specific clonotypes by comparing peptide-stimulated wells against reference wells and other culture wells. To be called positive, a clone needed an FDR below 0.05, an odds ratio above 5, and a productive frequency above 0.1% in at least two of three replicate wells. Clonotypes that were significantly expanded in both SARS-CoV-2 spike wells and at least one common cold coronavirus spike condition were defined as cross-reactive. Using R version 3.6.1, CDR3 homology was evaluated through Levenshtein distances (stringdist) along with unrooted phylogenetic trees (ape). In-frame beta chains were kept once TCRdb had trimmed the public reads at Q25 with fastp and called clones with MiXCR. Rows matching on CDR3 protein sequence are summarized as one entry with the most common DNA and genes. TCRdb's processing, not the authors', yielded these V and J calls. This sample holds about 8,900 distinct CDR3 sequences; about 41% were observed only once. Clones ranked in the top ten supply 11% of the sample.

The sample was CD4+ T cells from blood, cultured in vitro. The TCR comes from a human donor in good health. The sequence is built from TRBV20-1 and TRBJ1-5; a weak D assignment points to TRBD1 (6 bases agree). The CDR3 corresponds to CSARVVGGQGSNQPQHF. The nucleotide sequence is given as TGCAGTGCTAGAGTGGTGGGCGGGCAGGGGAGCAATCAGCCCCAGCATTTT.